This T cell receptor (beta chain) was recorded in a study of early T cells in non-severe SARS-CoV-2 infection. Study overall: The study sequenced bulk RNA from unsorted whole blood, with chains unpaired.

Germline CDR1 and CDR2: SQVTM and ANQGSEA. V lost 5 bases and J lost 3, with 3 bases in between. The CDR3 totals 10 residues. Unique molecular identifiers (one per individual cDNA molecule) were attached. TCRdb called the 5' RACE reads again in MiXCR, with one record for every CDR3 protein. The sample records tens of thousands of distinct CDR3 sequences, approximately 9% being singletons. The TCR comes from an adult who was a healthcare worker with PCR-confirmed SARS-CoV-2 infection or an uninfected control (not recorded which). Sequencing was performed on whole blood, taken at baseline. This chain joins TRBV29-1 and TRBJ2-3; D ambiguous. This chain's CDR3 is CSVLTDTQYF. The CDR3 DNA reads TGCAGCGTTCTTACAGATACGCAGTATTTT.